This TCR beta chain was recorded in a study of blood T cell repertoires in COVID-19. Overall study context: Acute-phase and convalescent COVID-19 samples originated in the United States, Italy and Spain. Sources were T cells, B-cell-depleted T cells, or PBMCs; the material itself was cDNA or gDNA.

Under the authors' procedure: Estimation of nucleated cell counts relied on the amplification of reference gene primers. The assay was immunoSEQ multiplex PCR, and TCRdb's table has in-frame clones only and misses some. V and J calls and clone size come straight from that table; D and trimming were deduced from the DNA. Of over 130,000 clones listed, 80% to 90% are singletons. The V gene's germline CDR1 is LGHDT and CDR2 YNNKEL (reference sequence). CDR3 length: 14 residues. Trimming left V 4 bases short and J 7 bases short, with 17 bases between. The TCR comes from a woman of 80 years or more with acute or convalescent COVID-19. This chain uses TRBV3-1 (or the pseudogene TRBV3-2) with TRBJ2-7; D remains unclear. Sequencing used peripheral blood. In nucleotides, the CDR3 is TGTGCCAGCAGCCCCGTGCGACCTTTCGGGGAGCAGTACTTC. Protein: CASSPVRPFGEQYF.